One sample yielded the 2 T cell receptor beta chains listed below, sequenced in a study of blood T cell repertoires in COVID-19. TCRdb's copy holds only in-frame clones and misses some; the assay was immunoSEQ multiplex PCR. There are approximately 100,000 clones in the sample; 70% to 80% occur only once, and roughly 19% lies in the top ten. Material: peripheral blood. These TCRs come from a man between 65 and 85 years old with active or convalescent COVID-19.

J is TRBJ2-7 and V is TRBV11-2; 12 bases match TRBD2. The germline V gene has CDR1 SGHAT and CDR2 FQNNGV. The V and J ends lost 6 bases and 0 bases, in that order; junction bases with no gene match: 3. CDR3 length equals 15 residues. CDR3 coding DNA: TGTGCCAGCAGACGGACTAGCGGGACCTCCTACGAGCAGTACTTC. It encodes CASRRTSGTSYEQYF.

The rearrangement joins TRBV19 to TRBJ2-4; 12 bases are a match to TRBD1. Germline V gives CDR1 LNHDA, CDR2 SQIVND (reference sequence). The trim removed 3 bases at V and 7 bases at J, leaving 4 bases unmatched. The CDR3 sequence is 15 residues long. CDR3 region: CASSMGTGGRNIQYF. The CDR3 DNA reads as TGTGCCAGTAGTATGGGGACAGGGGGCCGGAACATTCAGTACTTC.